The source of this T cell receptor (beta chain) is a study of CD8+ T cells in alopecia areata. General observations from the study: Normal skin's resident alphabeta T cells are sequenced alongside lesional scalp T cells. Scalp and blood retained many expanded lesional clones during tofacitinib. Among the top 100, expanded CD8+ clones, as well as scalp clonality, were significantly decreased by tofacitinib.

Sample treatment: oral pan-JAK inhibitor, 5-10 mg twice daily. The authors extracted RNA and reverse transcribed it into cDNA as the sequencing template. Using immunoSEQ multiplex PCR, the repertoire was profiled, and TCRdb retains in-frame clones only, with some absent. Counted here are about 140,000 clones, 80% to 90% occurring once; the ten biggest clones make up roughly 25%. Germline CDR1 reads LGHNA; CDR2 reads YSLEER. The CDR3 has 15 amino acids. V was clipped by 5 bases and J by 3 bases; unmatched bases: 6. Points on this clone: What it recognizes is unknown.

The chain employs TRBV4-3 and TRBJ2-7; 11 nucleotides line up with TRBD2. The source of this sequence is a human donor with alopecia areata. This material consisted of CD8+ T cells sorted from blood, taken at week 4, from a patient treated with tofacitinib. CDR3 sequence reads: CASSIGTSGYYEQYF. The CDR3 DNA is TGCGCCAGCAGCATCGGGACTAGCGGCTACTACGAGCAGTACTTC.